These T cell receptor beta chains were read from a single sample in a study of blood T cell repertoires in COVID-19. Profiling relied on immunoSEQ multiplex PCR, and the TCRdb table lists in-frame clones only, not all of them. The sample includes approximately 82,000 clones, approximately 82% of them seen just once. Sequences were obtained from peripheral blood. Source of these receptors: a woman aged 55-70 years with acute or convalescent COVID-19. The CDR3 runs from the conserved cysteine through the conserved F or W. A D gene is named only where the DNA matches it firmly. Size is omitted from some rows. Given values are once, few, many or a class for expanded clones.

>NA|NA|TRBV7-9|TRBJ1-2
TGTGCCAGCAGCCTAACAGAACACTATGGCTACACCTTC
CASSLTEHYGYTF
>NA|NA|TRBV12-2|TRBJ2-7
TGTGCAAGTCGCGAAACTAGTTCCGAGCAGTACTTC
CASRETSSEQYF
>NA|NA|TRBV21-1|TRBJ1-2
TGTGCCTTTCCACAGGGGCGAGGCTATGGCTACACCTTC
CAFPQGRGYGYTF
>TRBD2|NA|TRBV6-5|TRBJ2-7
TGTGCCAGCAGGCGGACTAGCGCCCACGAGCAGTACTTC
CASRRTSAHEQYF
>NA|few|TRBV13|TRBJ2-5
TGTGCCAGCAGCGGCTCCACCCTTAAGAGGGTTGTCGAAGAGACCCAGTACTTC
CASSGSTLKRVVEETQYF
>NA|NA|TRBV27|TRBJ1-5
TGTGCCAGCAGTTTAACGCGGGGCCCTCAGCCCCAGCATTTT
CASSLTRGPQPQHF
>TRBD1|NA|TRBV6-5|TRBJ1-1
TGTGCCAGCAGTCGGACAGGGGGAAACTTTGAAGCTTTCTTT
CASSRTGGNFEAFF
>TRBD2|NA|TRBV10-1|TRBJ2-1
TGCGCCAGCAGTGACGGACTAGCGGGAGTGCATGAGCAGTTCTTC
CASSDGLAGVHEQFF
>TRBD2|NA|TRBV9|TRBJ2-3
TGTGCCAGCAGCGTAGTGGGTACTAGCGGGTTTAGCACAGATACGCAGTATTTT
CASSVVGTSGFSTDTQYF
>NA|few|TRBV9|TRBJ1-3
TGTGCCAGCAGCGTAGAGGACACAAGCTCTGGAAACACCATATATTTT
CASSVEDTSSGNTIYF
>TRBD1|NA|TRBV19|TRBJ1-2
TGTGCCAGTAGCCCGGGACAGGGAACACCCGCTAACTATGGCTACACCTTC
CASSPGQGTPANYGYTF
>NA|NA|TRBV11-3|TRBJ2-7
TGTGCCAGCAGCTTAGGAGGAGCGGGCCTCTACGAGCAGTACTTC
CASSLGGAGLYEQYF
>TRBD1|NA|TRBV3-1/TRBV3-2|TRBJ1-4
TGTGCCAGCAGCCTATGGACAGGGACTAATGAAAAACTGTTTTTT
CASSLWTGTNEKLFF
>NA|NA|TRBV6-5|TRBJ1-2
TGTGCCAGCAGTTACTCGAACGGGGGAGTATCTGGCTACACCTTC
CASSYSNGGVSGYTF
>NA|NA|TRBV7-9|TRBJ1-5
TGTGCCAGCAGCTCCGGGGCAGGGGCCCAGCATTTT
CASSSGAGAQHF